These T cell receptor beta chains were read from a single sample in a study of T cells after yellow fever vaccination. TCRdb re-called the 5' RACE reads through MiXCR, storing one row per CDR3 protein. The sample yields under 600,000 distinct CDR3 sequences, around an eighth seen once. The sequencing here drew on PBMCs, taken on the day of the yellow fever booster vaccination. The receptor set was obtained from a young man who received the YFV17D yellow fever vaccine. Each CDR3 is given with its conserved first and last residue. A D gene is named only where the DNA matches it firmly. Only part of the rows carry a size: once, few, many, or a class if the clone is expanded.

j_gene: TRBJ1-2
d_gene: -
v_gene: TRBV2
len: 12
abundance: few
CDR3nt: TGTGCCAGCAGTGTTGACCCGTATGGCTACACCTTC
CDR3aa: CASSVDPYGYTF

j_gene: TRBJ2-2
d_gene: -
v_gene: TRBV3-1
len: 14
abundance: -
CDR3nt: TGTGCCAGCAGCCTCCTGATGAACACCGGGGAGCTGTTTTTT
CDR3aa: CASSLLMNTGELFF

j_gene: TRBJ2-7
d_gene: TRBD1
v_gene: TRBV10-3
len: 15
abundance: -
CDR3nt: TGTGCCATCAGTGAGACTCCGGGACAGAGCTACGAGCAGTACTTC
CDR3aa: CAISETPGQSYEQYF

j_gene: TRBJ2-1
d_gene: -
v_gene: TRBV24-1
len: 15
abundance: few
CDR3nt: TGTGCCACCAGTGATTCGCGGCTCAGGTCAAATGAGCAGTTCTTC
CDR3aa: CATSDSRLRSNEQFF

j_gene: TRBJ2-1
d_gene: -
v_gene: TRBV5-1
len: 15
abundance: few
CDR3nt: TGCGCCAGCAGCACCCTGACAGGCTCCTACAATGAGCAGTTCTTC
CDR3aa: CASSTLTGSYNEQFF

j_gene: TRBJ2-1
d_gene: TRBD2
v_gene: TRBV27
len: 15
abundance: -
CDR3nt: TGTGCCAGCAGTTGGAGCGGGAGGTCTTACAATGAGCAGTTCTTC
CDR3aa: CASSWSGRSYNEQFF

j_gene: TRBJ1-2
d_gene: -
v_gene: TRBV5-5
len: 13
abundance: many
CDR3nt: TGTGCCAGCAGCTTAATGTCTGGAGAGGGCTACACCTTC
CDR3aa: CASSLMSGEGYTF

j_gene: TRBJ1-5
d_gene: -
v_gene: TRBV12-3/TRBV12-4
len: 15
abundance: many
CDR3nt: TGTGCCAGCAGTTTAGTACCAGGGGGCAATCAGCCCCAGCATTTT
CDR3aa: CASSLVPGGNQPQHF

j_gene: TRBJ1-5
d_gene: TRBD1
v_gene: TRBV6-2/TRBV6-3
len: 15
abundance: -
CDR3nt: TGTGCCAGCAGTTACGGACAGGGTATTTGGCAGCCCCAGCATTTT
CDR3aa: CASSYGQGIWQPQHF

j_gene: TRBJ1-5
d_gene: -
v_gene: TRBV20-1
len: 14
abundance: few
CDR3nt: TGCAGTGCTCTTGGACACAATAGCAATCAGCCCCAGCATTTT
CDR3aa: CSALGHNSNQPQHF

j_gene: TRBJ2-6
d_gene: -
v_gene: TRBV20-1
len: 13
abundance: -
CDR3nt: TGCAGTGCTAAGGGATCTGGGGCCAACGTCCTGACTTTC
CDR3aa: CSAKGSGANVLTF

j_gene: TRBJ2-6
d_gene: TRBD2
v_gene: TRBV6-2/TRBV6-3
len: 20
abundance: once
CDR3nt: TGTGCCAGCAGTTACGAAGGGACTAGCGGGAGACTAACCGGGGCCAACGTCCTGACTTTC
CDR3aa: CASSYEGTSGRLTGANVLTF

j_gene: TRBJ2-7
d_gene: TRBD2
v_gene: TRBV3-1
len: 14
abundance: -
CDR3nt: TGTGCCAGCAGTAGACTAGCGGGAGTCCACGAGCAGTACTTC
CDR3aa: CASSRLAGVHEQYF

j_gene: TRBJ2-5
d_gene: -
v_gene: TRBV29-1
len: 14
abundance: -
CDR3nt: TGCAGCGTTGAAAGTTGGCGGGGACAAGAGACCCAGTACTTC
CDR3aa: CSVESWRGQETQYF

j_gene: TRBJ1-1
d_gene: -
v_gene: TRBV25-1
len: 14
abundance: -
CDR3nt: TGTGCCAGCAGTGAATCGTCTCCTCGGACTGAAGCTTTCTTT
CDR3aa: CASSESSPRTEAFF

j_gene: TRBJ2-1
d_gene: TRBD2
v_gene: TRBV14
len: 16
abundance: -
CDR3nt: TGTGCCAGCAGCCAAGATATAGCGGGGAACTACAATGAGCAGTTCTTC
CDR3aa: CASSQDIAGNYNEQFF

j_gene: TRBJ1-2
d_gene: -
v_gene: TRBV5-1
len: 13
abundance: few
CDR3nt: TGCGCCAGCAGCTTGACCAGCATAAATGGCTACACCTTC
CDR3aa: CASSLTSINGYTF

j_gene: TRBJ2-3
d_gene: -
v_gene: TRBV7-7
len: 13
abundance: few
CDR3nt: TGTGCCAGCAGCTCGGAGAGGGAAGATACGCAGTATTTT
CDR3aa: CASSSEREDTQYF

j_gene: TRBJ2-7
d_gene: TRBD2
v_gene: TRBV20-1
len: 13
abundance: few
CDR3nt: TGCAGTGCTAGACTAGCGGGAGTCAACGAGCAGTACTTC
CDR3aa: CSARLAGVNEQYF

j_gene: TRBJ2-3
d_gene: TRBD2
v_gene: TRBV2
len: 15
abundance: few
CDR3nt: TGTGCCAGCAGCCCCGGGACTACCATCACAGATACGCAGTATTTT
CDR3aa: CASSPGTTITDTQYF

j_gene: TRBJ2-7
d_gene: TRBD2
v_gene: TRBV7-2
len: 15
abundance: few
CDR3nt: TGTGCCAGCAGCTTAGGGACTAGCGGCGTCTCCGAGCAGTACTTC
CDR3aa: CASSLGTSGVSEQYF

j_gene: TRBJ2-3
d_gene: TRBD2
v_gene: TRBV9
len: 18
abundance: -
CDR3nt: TGTGCCAGCAGCGTTTTCCCTAGCGGGAGATTAGACACAGATACGCAGTATTTT
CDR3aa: CASSVFPSGRLDTDTQYF

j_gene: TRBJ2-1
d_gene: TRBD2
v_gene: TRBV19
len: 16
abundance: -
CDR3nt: TGTGCCAGTAGTATTCCCCACCGGCTAGCGGGAGGCTCGACGTTCTTC
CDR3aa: CASSIPHRLAGGSTFF

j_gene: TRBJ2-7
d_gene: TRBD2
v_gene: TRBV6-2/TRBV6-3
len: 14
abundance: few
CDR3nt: TGTGCCAGCAGTTTAGCGGGATTTAACTACGAGCAGTACTTC
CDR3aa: CASSLAGFNYEQYF

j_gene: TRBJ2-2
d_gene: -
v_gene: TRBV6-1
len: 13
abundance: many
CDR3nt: TGTGCCAGCAATGGCAGGGGATGGGGGGAGCTGTTTTTT
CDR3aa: CASNGRGWGELFF

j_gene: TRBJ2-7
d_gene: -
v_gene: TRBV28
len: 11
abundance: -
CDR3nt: TGTGCCAGCAGGGCCACAGTTGAGCAGTACTTC
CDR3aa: CASRATVEQYF

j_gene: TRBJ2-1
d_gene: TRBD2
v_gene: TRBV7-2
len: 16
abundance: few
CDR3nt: TGTGCCAGCAGCCCCGTTAGCGGGAGCTCCTACAATGAGCAGTTCTTC
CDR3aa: CASSPVSGSSYNEQFF

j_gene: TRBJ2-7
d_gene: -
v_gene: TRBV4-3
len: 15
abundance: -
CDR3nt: TGCGCCAGCAGCCAAGAAGACAGAACTTACTACGAGCAGTACTTC
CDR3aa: CASSQEDRTYYEQYF

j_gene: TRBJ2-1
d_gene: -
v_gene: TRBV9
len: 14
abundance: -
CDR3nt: TGTGCCAGCACCACGGGGGGACACCCCAATGAGCAGTTCTTC
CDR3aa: CASTTGGHPNEQFF

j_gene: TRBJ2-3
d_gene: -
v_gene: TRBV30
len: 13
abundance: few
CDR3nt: TGTGCCTGGGCCCTGGGCAGGGACGGTACGCAGTATTTT
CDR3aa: CAWALGRDGTQYF

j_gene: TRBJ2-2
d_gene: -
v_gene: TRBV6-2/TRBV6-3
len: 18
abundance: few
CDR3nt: TGTGCCAGCAGACCCCATGGTACGCTGGCCGCCTTCGAACGGGAGCTGTTTTTT
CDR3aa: CASRPHGTLAAFERELFF

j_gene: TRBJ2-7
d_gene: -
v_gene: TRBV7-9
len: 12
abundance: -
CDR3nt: TGTGCCAGCAGCTCCCCAGGGTTCGAGCAGTACTTC
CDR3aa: CASSSPGFEQYF

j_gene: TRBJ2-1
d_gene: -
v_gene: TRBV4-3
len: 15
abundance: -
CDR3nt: TGCGCCAGCAGCCAAGATTTGCGGAGTCTCCATGAGCAGTTCTTC
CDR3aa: CASSQDLRSLHEQFF

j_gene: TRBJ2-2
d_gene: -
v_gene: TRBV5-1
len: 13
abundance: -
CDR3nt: TGCGGTTCCATGTGGTCGAACACCGGGGAGCTGTTTTTT
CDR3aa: CGSMWSNTGELFF

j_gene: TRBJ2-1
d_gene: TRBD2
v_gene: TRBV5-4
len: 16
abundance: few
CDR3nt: TGTGCCAGCAGCATGTCGACTAGCAGGTCCTACAATGAGCAGTTCTTC
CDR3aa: CASSMSTSRSYNEQFF

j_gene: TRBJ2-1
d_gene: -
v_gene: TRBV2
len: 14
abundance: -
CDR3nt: TGTGCCAGCACCGACCTAGTCCGGGGCAATGAGCAGTTCTTC
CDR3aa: CASTDLVRGNEQFF

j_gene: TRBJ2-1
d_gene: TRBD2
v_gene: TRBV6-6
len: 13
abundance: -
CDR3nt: TGTGCCAGCAGTTACATACTAGCGGGTGAACAGTTCTTC
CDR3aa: CASSYILAGEQFF

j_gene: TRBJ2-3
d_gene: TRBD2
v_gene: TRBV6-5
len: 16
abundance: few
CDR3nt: TGTGCCAGCAGTTACGGTGGCGGGAGGGCCACAGATACGCAGTATTTT
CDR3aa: CASSYGGGRATDTQYF

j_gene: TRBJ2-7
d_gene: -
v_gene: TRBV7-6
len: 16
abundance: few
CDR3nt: TGTGCCAGCAGCTCGACCTCGGGGGTAACGTTCCACGAGCAGTACTTC
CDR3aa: CASSSTSGVTFHEQYF

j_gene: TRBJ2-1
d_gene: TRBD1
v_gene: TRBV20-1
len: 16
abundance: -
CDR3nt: TGCAGTGCTAGAGTTCGGACAGGGATCTCCTACAATGAGCAGTTCTTC
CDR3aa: CSARVRTGISYNEQFF

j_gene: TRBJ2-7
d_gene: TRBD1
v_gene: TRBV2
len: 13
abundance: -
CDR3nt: TGTGCCAGCAGCGCGACAGGGCTAGACGAGCAGTACTTC
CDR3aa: CASSATGLDEQYF

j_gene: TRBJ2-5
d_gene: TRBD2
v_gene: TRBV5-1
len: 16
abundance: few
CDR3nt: TGCGCCAGCAGCACAGGGACTAGCGGGAGCAAAGAGACCCAGTACTTC
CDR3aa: CASSTGTSGSKETQYF

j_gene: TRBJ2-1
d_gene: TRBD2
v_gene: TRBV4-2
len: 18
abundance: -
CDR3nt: TGTGCCATGGGCTTTGGGCTAGCGGGAACCTACCTCCTAAATGAGCAGTTCTTC
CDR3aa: CAMGFGLAGTYLLNEQFF

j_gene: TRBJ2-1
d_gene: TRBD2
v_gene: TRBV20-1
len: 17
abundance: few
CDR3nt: TGCAGTGCTAGTAGGGGGGCTAGCGGGATCTCCTACAATGAGCAGTTCTTC
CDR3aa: CSASRGASGISYNEQFF

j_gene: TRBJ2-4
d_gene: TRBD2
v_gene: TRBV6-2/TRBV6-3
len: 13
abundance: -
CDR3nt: TGTGCCAGCCAACTTAGCGGGACATACATTCAGTACTTC
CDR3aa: CASQLSGTYIQYF

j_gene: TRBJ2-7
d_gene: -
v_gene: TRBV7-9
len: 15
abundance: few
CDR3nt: TGTGCCAGCAGCTTAGCCGGGACAGCGGGGGACGAGCAGTACTTC
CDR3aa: CASSLAGTAGDEQYF

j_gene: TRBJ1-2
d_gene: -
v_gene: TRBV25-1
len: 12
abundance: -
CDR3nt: TGTGCCAGCAGGCACAGGGTCTATGGCTACACCTTC
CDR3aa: CASRHRVYGYTF

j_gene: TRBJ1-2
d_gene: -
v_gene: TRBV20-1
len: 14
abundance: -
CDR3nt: TGCAGTGCTAGAGATTATGGGAGGGACTATGGCTACACCTTC
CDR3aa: CSARDYGRDYGYTF

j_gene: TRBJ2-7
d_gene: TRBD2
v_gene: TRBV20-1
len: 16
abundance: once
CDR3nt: TGCAGTGCTAGAGATGTAAACGAACTAGCGACATACGAGCAGTACTTC
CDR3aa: CSARDVNELATYEQYF

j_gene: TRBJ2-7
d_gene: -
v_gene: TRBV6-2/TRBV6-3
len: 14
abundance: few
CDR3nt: TGTGCCAGCAGTTACAGGGAGACGTCGTACGAGCAGTACTTC
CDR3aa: CASSYRETSYEQYF

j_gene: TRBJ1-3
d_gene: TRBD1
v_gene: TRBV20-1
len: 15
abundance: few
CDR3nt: TGCAGTGCTAGCGGATTGGGACAGAGTGGAAACACCATATATTTT
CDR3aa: CSASGLGQSGNTIYF

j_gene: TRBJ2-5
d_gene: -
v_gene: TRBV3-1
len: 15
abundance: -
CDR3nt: TGTGCCAGCAGCCAAGTCCAGAATGTCCAAGAGACCCAGTACTTC
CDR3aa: CASSQVQNVQETQYF

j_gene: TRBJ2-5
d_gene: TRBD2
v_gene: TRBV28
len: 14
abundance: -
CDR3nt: TGTGCCAGCATACCCAGCGGGAGGGTAGAGACCCAGTACTTC
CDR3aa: CASIPSGRVETQYF

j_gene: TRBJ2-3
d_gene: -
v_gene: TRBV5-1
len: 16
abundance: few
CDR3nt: TGCGCCAGCAGCTTGAAACTCCGGGAGAAGCTAGATACGCAGTATTTT
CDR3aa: CASSLKLREKLDTQYF

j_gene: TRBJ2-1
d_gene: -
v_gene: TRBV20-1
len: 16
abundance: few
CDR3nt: TGCAGTGCTCCATCAGGGACCATGAGCTCCTACAATGAGCAGTTCTTC
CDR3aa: CSAPSGTMSSYNEQFF

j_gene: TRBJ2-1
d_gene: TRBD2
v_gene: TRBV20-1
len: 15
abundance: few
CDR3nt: TGCAGTGCTGCGGGACTAGCGGGAGCTAATAATGAGCAGTTCTTC
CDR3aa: CSAAGLAGANNEQFF

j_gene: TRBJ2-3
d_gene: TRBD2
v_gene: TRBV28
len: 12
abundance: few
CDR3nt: TGTGCCAGCGGTCTAGCGGGATCTACGCAGTATTTT
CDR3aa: CASGLAGSTQYF

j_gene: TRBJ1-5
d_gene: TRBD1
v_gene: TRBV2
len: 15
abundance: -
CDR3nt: TGTGCCAGCAGTGAGGAACAGGGGGCGCATCAGCCCCAGCATTTT
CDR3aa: CASSEEQGAHQPQHF